This is a list of T cell receptor beta chains from one sample in a study of blood T cell repertoires in COVID-19. TCRdb's table, derived via immunoSEQ multiplex PCR, lists solely in-frame clones and lacks some. The table shows about 200,000 clones, with roughly 87% occurring only once. The source material was peripheral blood. These receptors all stem from a woman in her sixties or seventies with COVID-19, enrolled during active disease. Each CDR3 is given with its conserved first and last residue. The order of the fields is V gene, clone size, D gene, J gene, CDR3 protein, CDR3 DNA. D genes are given only for firm matches. Clone size, where shown, is once, few, many, or a class for clones that have expanded.

v_call: TRBV19; clone_size: once; d_call: TRBD2; j_call: TRBJ2-5; cdr3_aa: CASSIGAGDQETQYF; cdr3_nt: TGTGCCAGTAGTATCGGGGCGGGGGACCAAGAGACCCAGTACTTC
v_call: TRBV5-1; clone_size: -; d_call: TRBD2; j_call: TRBJ2-1; cdr3_aa: CASSIGTSRALYNEQFF; cdr3_nt: TGCGCCAGCAGCATCGGGACTAGCCGAGCGCTATACAATGAGCAGTTCTTC
v_call: TRBV28; clone_size: -; d_call: TRBD2; j_call: TRBJ2-7; cdr3_aa: CASLKRETDEQYF; cdr3_nt: TGTGCCAGTCTGAAGCGGGAGACCGACGAGCAGTACTTC
v_call: TRBV11-2; clone_size: -; d_call: -; j_call: TRBJ2-1; cdr3_aa: CASSPWAGYNEQFF; cdr3_nt: TGTGCCAGCAGCCCATGGGCGGGCTACAATGAGCAGTTCTTC
v_call: TRBV20-1; clone_size: many; d_call: -; j_call: TRBJ2-7; cdr3_aa: CSARDNYEQYF; cdr3_nt: TGCAGTGCTAGAGACAACTACGAGCAGTACTTC
v_call: TRBV6-9; clone_size: -; d_call: -; j_call: TRBJ1-4; cdr3_aa: CASSPSDRISNEKLFF; cdr3_nt: TGTGCCAGCAGCCCCTCCGACAGGATCTCTAATGAAAAACTGTTTTTT
v_call: TRBV29-1; clone_size: few; d_call: -; j_call: TRBJ2-5; cdr3_aa: CSVEGGLEETQYF; cdr3_nt: TGCAGCGTTGAGGGTGGACTGGAGGAGACCCAGTACTTC
v_call: TRBV5-1; clone_size: -; d_call: TRBD1; j_call: TRBJ1-6; cdr3_aa: CASSQGQVNSPLHF; cdr3_nt: TGCGCCAGCAGCCAGGGACAGGTTAATTCACCCCTCCACTTT
v_call: TRBV7-9; clone_size: -; d_call: -; j_call: TRBJ1-4; cdr3_aa: CASSPGLINEKLFF; cdr3_nt: TGTGCCAGCAGCCCCGGACTTATTAATGAAAAACTGTTTTTT
v_call: TRBV9; clone_size: once; d_call: TRBD1; j_call: TRBJ1-6; cdr3_aa: CASSVGQENSPLHF; cdr3_nt: TGTGCCAGCAGCGTCGGACAGGAGAATTCACCCCTCCACTTT
v_call: TRBV2; clone_size: -; d_call: TRBD1; j_call: TRBJ1-6; cdr3_aa: CASNPTGYNSPLHF; cdr3_nt: TGTGCCAGCAACCCGACAGGGTATAATTCACCCCTCCACTTT
v_call: TRBV7-2; clone_size: -; d_call: TRBD1; j_call: TRBJ1-5; cdr3_aa: CASSRPGQGVSNQPQHF; cdr3_nt: TGTGCCAGCAGCCGTCCGGGACAGGGTGTTAGCAATCAGCCCCAGCATTTT
v_call: TRBV7-3; clone_size: -; d_call: -; j_call: TRBJ2-1; cdr3_aa: CASSLVDVGETYNEQFF; cdr3_nt: TGTGCCAGCAGCTTAGTTGACGTCGGAGAGACCTACAATGAGCAGTTCTTC
v_call: TRBV30; clone_size: -; d_call: TRBD1; j_call: TRBJ1-3; cdr3_aa: CAWSLGQELNTIYF; cdr3_nt: TGTGCCTGGAGCTTGGGACAGGAGTTGAACACCATATATTTT
v_call: TRBV6-5; clone_size: -; d_call: -; j_call: TRBJ1-4; cdr3_aa: CATEAFAGEKLFF; cdr3_nt: TGTGCCACCGAGGCCTTTGCTGGCGAAAAACTGTTTTTT
v_call: TRBV6-5; clone_size: once; d_call: -; j_call: TRBJ1-6; cdr3_aa: CASSRQEPYNSPLHF; cdr3_nt: TGTGCCAGCAGTCGACAGGAACCCTATAATTCACCCCTCCACTTT
v_call: TRBV15; clone_size: -; d_call: -; j_call: TRBJ2-7; cdr3_aa: CATSRGRASYEQYF; cdr3_nt: TGTGCCACCAGCAGAGGCAGGGCTTCCTACGAGCAGTACTTC
v_call: TRBV11-2; clone_size: once; d_call: -; j_call: TRBJ2-1; cdr3_aa: CASGSELYNEQFF; cdr3_nt: TGTGCCAGCGGATCGGAGCTCTACAATGAGCAGTTCTTC
v_call: TRBV9; clone_size: -; d_call: -; j_call: TRBJ2-3; cdr3_aa: CASSVEGEQGTDTQYF; cdr3_nt: TGTGCCAGCAGCGTAGAGGGTGAACAGGGAACAGATACGCAGTATTTT
v_call: TRBV28; clone_size: -; d_call: -; j_call: TRBJ2-3; cdr3_aa: CASSSFGRGGTDTQYF; cdr3_nt: TGTGCCAGCAGTTCTTTTGGGCGGGGCGGCACAGATACGCAGTATTTT
v_call: TRBV5-1; clone_size: -; d_call: -; j_call: TRBJ1-6; cdr3_aa: CASSLWETGESPLHF; cdr3_nt: TGCGCCAGCAGCTTGTGGGAGACCGGTGAATCACCCCTCCACTTT
v_call: TRBV27; clone_size: -; d_call: -; j_call: TRBJ1-1; cdr3_aa: CASSLEARFTEAFF; cdr3_nt: TGTGCCAGCAGTTTAGAGGCAAGGTTCACTGAAGCTTTCTTT
v_call: TRBV14; clone_size: -; d_call: -; j_call: TRBJ2-6; cdr3_aa: CASSGSPLSGANVLTF; cdr3_nt: TGTGCCAGCAGCGGGAGCCCCCTCTCTGGGGCCAACGTCCTGACTTTC
v_call: TRBV5-5; clone_size: few; d_call: TRBD1; j_call: TRBJ1-2; cdr3_aa: CASSLEQGEYYGYTF; cdr3_nt: TGTGCCAGCAGCTTGGAGCAGGGGGAGTACTATGGCTACACCTTC
v_call: TRBV18; clone_size: once; d_call: TRBD2; j_call: TRBJ2-1; cdr3_aa: CASSPLPGGPAEQFF; cdr3_nt: TGTGCCAGCTCACCATTACCGGGGGGGCCCGCTGAGCAGTTCTTC
v_call: TRBV7-2; clone_size: -; d_call: TRBD1; j_call: TRBJ2-2; cdr3_aa: CASSSTGVPNTGELFF; cdr3_nt: TGTGCCAGCAGCTCGACAGGGGTACCGAACACCGGGGAGCTGTTTTTT
v_call: TRBV7-3; clone_size: -; d_call: -; j_call: TRBJ2-5; cdr3_aa: CASSLVGGSQETQYF; cdr3_nt: TGTGCCAGCAGCTTAGTTGGCGGCAGCCAAGAGACCCAGTACTTC
v_call: TRBV10-3; clone_size: -; d_call: -; j_call: TRBJ1-2; cdr3_aa: CAIRGLRGYGYTF; cdr3_nt: TGTGCCATCAGGGGGTTGCGGGGGTATGGCTACACCTTC
v_call: TRBV7-2; clone_size: few; d_call: -; j_call: TRBJ1-4; cdr3_aa: CASSPQGSANEKLFF; cdr3_nt: TGTGCCAGCAGCCCTCAGGGTTCAGCTAATGAAAAACTGTTTTTT
v_call: TRBV6-5; clone_size: -; d_call: -; j_call: TRBJ2-7; cdr3_aa: CASSPTPSLYEQYF; cdr3_nt: TGTGCCAGCAGTCCCACTCCTTCCCTTTACGAGCAGTACTTC
v_call: TRBV18; clone_size: -; d_call: -; j_call: TRBJ1-2; cdr3_aa: CASSAQGLYGYTF; cdr3_nt: TGTGCCAGCTCAGCTCAGGGGCTCTATGGCTACACCTTC
v_call: TRBV7-8; clone_size: -; d_call: -; j_call: TRBJ2-2; cdr3_aa: CASSLVAAAANTGELFF; cdr3_nt: TGTGCCAGCAGCTTAGTCGCGGCAGCTGCTAACACCGGGGAGCTGTTTTTT
v_call: TRBV7-2; clone_size: -; d_call: TRBD2; j_call: TRBJ2-5; cdr3_aa: CASSLSGAQETQYF; cdr3_nt: TGTGCCAGCAGCTTAAGCGGGGCACAAGAGACCCAGTACTTC
v_call: TRBV27; clone_size: -; d_call: -; j_call: TRBJ1-4; cdr3_aa: CASSFGQINEKLFF; cdr3_nt: TGTGCCAGCAGTTTCGGACAGATTAATGAAAAACTGTTTTTT
v_call: TRBV28; clone_size: once; d_call: TRBD1; j_call: TRBJ2-6; cdr3_aa: CATQTPGTGETGANVLTF; cdr3_nt: TGTGCCACCCAAACTCCCGGGACAGGGGAGACTGGGGCCAACGTCCTGACTTTC
v_call: TRBV29-1; clone_size: few; d_call: TRBD2; j_call: TRBJ2-7; cdr3_aa: CSVGYGLAESSYEQYF; cdr3_nt: TGCAGCGTTGGGTATGGACTAGCGGAAAGCTCCTACGAGCAGTACTTC
v_call: TRBV4-2; clone_size: -; d_call: -; j_call: TRBJ1-5; cdr3_aa: CASSQVGGAEGNQPQHF; cdr3_nt: TGTGCCAGCAGCCAAGTGGGGGGGGCGGAGGGCAATCAGCCCCAGCATTTT
v_call: TRBV5-1; clone_size: -; d_call: TRBD1; j_call: TRBJ1-6; cdr3_aa: CASSSGQGNSPLHF; cdr3_nt: TGCGCCAGCAGCTCAGGACAGGGGAATTCACCCCTCCACTTT
v_call: TRBV5-5; clone_size: -; d_call: -; j_call: TRBJ2-3; cdr3_aa: CASSYQGLDTQYF; cdr3_nt: TGTGCCAGCAGCTACCAGGGGTTAGATACGCAGTATTTT
v_call: TRBV19; clone_size: -; d_call: TRBD1; j_call: TRBJ2-7; cdr3_aa: CACGQGVYEQYF; cdr3_nt: TGTGCCTGCGGACAGGGGGTCTACGAGCAGTACTTC
v_call: TRBV3-1/TRBV3-2; clone_size: -; d_call: -; j_call: TRBJ2-7; cdr3_aa: CASSQGRRREQYF; cdr3_nt: TGTGCCAGCAGCCAAGGTCGGCGGCGCGAGCAGTACTTC
v_call: TRBV6-2/TRBV6-3; clone_size: -; d_call: -; j_call: TRBJ1-3; cdr3_aa: CASSYTQLSGNTIYF; cdr3_nt: TGTGCCAGCAGTTACACACAGCTCTCTGGAAACACCATATATTTT
v_call: TRBV29-1; clone_size: -; d_call: TRBD1; j_call: TRBJ1-1; cdr3_aa: CSAERGLEAFF; cdr3_nt: TGCAGCGCCGAGAGGGGGCTGGAAGCTTTCTTT
v_call: TRBV12-5; clone_size: -; d_call: -; j_call: TRBJ2-1; cdr3_aa: CASGLVRETLSYNEQFF; cdr3_nt: TGTGCTAGTGGTTTGGTAAGGGAGACCCTCTCCTACAATGAGCAGTTCTTC
v_call: TRBV10-3; clone_size: -; d_call: TRBD1; j_call: TRBJ1-1; cdr3_aa: CAMSQGASTEAFF; cdr3_nt: TGTGCCATGTCACAGGGGGCGAGCACTGAAGCTTTCTTT
v_call: TRBV6-1; clone_size: few; d_call: TRBD1; j_call: TRBJ2-7; cdr3_aa: CASSDGTGGALQYF; cdr3_nt: TGTGCCAGCAGTGATGGGACAGGGGGGGCCTTGCAGTACTTC
v_call: TRBV9; clone_size: -; d_call: -; j_call: TRBJ1-2; cdr3_aa: CASSANIARRWGYTF; cdr3_nt: TGTGCCAGCAGCGCGAATATAGCCCGGCGGTGGGGCTACACCTTC
v_call: TRBV24-1; clone_size: -; d_call: -; j_call: TRBJ2-5; cdr3_aa: CATSDAGTGPPETQYF; cdr3_nt: TGTGCCACCAGTGACGCCGGGACTGGCCCCCCAGAGACCCAGTACTTC
v_call: TRBV14; clone_size: once; d_call: TRBD2; j_call: TRBJ2-1; cdr3_aa: CASRRLAGAGEQFF; cdr3_nt: TGTGCCAGCAGACGACTAGCGGGAGCGGGTGAGCAGTTCTTC
v_call: TRBV2; clone_size: -; d_call: TRBD1; j_call: TRBJ1-2; cdr3_aa: CASSLDRGPLHGYTF; cdr3_nt: TGTGCCAGCAGTCTTGACAGGGGGCCTCTCCATGGCTACACCTTC
v_call: TRBV6-6; clone_size: -; d_call: TRBD2; j_call: TRBJ2-3; cdr3_aa: CASSYSTSGPTDTQYF; cdr3_nt: TGTGCCAGCAGTTACTCTACTAGCGGACCCACAGATACGCAGTATTTT
v_call: TRBV6-4; clone_size: many; d_call: TRBD2; j_call: TRBJ2-1; cdr3_aa: CASSDSGGAYNEQFF; cdr3_nt: TGTGCCAGCAGTGACAGCGGGGGGGCCTACAATGAGCAGTTCTTC
v_call: TRBV5-6; clone_size: -; d_call: TRBD1; j_call: TRBJ1-6; cdr3_aa: CASSLGQGSNSPLHF; cdr3_nt: TGTGCCAGCAGCTTAGGACAGGGAAGCAATTCACCCCTCCACTTT
v_call: TRBV21-1; clone_size: few; d_call: -; j_call: TRBJ2-7; cdr3_aa: CASSARDRDPEQYF; cdr3_nt: TGTGCCAGCAGCGCTCGGGACAGGGATCCCGAGCAGTACTTC
v_call: TRBV15; clone_size: -; d_call: TRBD1; j_call: TRBJ2-5; cdr3_aa: CATSRAGTEETQYF; cdr3_nt: TGTGCCACCAGCAGGGCCGGGACAGAAGAGACCCAGTACTTC
v_call: TRBV9; clone_size: -; d_call: -; j_call: TRBJ2-1; cdr3_aa: CASSVDVAGAAEQFF; cdr3_nt: TGTGCCAGCAGCGTAGACGTGGCAGGAGCGGCTGAGCAGTTCTTC
v_call: TRBV11-2; clone_size: few; d_call: -; j_call: TRBJ2-7; cdr3_aa: CASSLAGYEQYF; cdr3_nt: TGTGCCAGCAGCTTAGCGGGATACGAGCAGTACTTC
v_call: TRBV6-5; clone_size: -; d_call: -; j_call: TRBJ1-2; cdr3_aa: CASSYSASNYGYTF; cdr3_nt: TGTGCCAGCAGTTACTCAGCGTCTAACTATGGCTACACCTTC